The 9 T cell receptor beta chains given below trace back to one sample, sequenced in a study of T cell responses to AZD1222 COVID-19 vaccine. Profiling relied on immunoSEQ multiplex PCR, and the TCRdb table lists in-frame clones only, not all of them. The sample lists about 110,000 clones; 89% were seen once. This specimen was peripheral blood, taken on day 0 of AZD1222 vaccination. All receptors come from an adult in good health.

This clone was seen just once. This chain connects TRBV29-1 to TRBJ1-1; D is unclear. Trimming left V 3 bases short and J 0 bases short, with 8 bases between. The CDR3 contains 13 residues. The germline V gene encodes CDR1 SQVTM and CDR2 ANQGSEA. The CDR3: CSVEGSMNTEAFF. The CDR3 coding sequence is TGCAGCGTTGAGGGCAGCATGAACACTGAAGCTTTCTTT.

This chain joins TRBV29-1 and TRBJ1-1, with D unclear. This CDR3 region has 12 residues. Trimming left V 5 bases short and J 4 bases short, with 11 bases between. Looked up from germline, CDR1 is SQVTM and CDR2 is ANQGSEA. Written as DNA, the CDR3 is TGCAGCGTTAGCGTCGTAGGCACTGAAGCTTTCTTT. The encoded protein is CSVSVVGTEAFF.

The chain joins TRBV2 to TRBJ1-2, with TRBD1 as a possible D gene (5 bases). V shed 7 bases and J shed 7 bases, with 16 bases lying between them. This CDR3 comprises 13 residues. Germline CDR1 SNHLY, CDR2 FYNNEI. The CDR3 sequence is CASTLGQGFGYTF. DNA of the CDR3: TGTGCCAGCACCCTGGGCCAGGGCTTTGGCTACACCTTC. Looking up the rest from reference TRBV2 and TRBJ1-2 gives the full variable domain: EPEVTQTPSHQVTQMGQEVILRCVPISNHLYFYWYRQILGQKVEFLVSFYNNEISEKSEIFDDQFSVERPDGSNFTLKIRSTKLEDSAMYFCASTLGQGFGYTFGSGTRLTVV.

The genes are TRBV3-1 (or the pseudogene TRBV3-2) and TRBJ2-7, with unresolved D. This CDR3 is built from 11 residues. Germline lookup yields CDR1 LGHDT and CDR2 YNNKEL (reference sequence). The V and J ends lost 4 bases and 3 bases respectively, with 4 bases between them. This chain's CDR3 is CASSRLYEQYF. The DNA for the CDR3 is TGTGCCAGCAGCCGCCTCTACGAGCAGTACTTC.

The chain links TRBV5-6 to TRBJ2-6; 7 bases map to TRBD1. Germline lookup yields CDR1 SGHDT and CDR2 YYEEEE. The V gene end was trimmed by 5 bases and the J gene end by 1 base; junction bases not matched to a gene: 9. This CDR3 region has 17 residues. The CDR3 is CASRRTGPISGANVLTF. In nucleotides, the CDR3 is TGTGCCAGCAGACGGACAGGTCCAATTTCTGGGGCCAACGTCCTGACTTTC.

The count of this clone is one. The chain recombines TRBV27 with TRBJ1-5; 8 bases are shared with TRBD1. After removal of 5 bases from V and 4 bases from J, the junction contained 10 bases not matched to a gene. The V gene's germline CDR1 is MNHEY and CDR2 SMNVEV (reference sequence). The CDR3 contains 16 residues. The CDR3 DNA is TGTGCCAGCAGTCCACAACGGACAGGGAGAAATCAGCCCCAGCATTTT. Translated: CASSPQRTGRNQPQHF.

The genes are TRBV15 and TRBJ2-1; 10 nucleotides align to TRBD2. The CDR3 length is 15 residues. J lost 9 bases, V lost 5 bases, and 10 bases had no gene match. Per the germline V gene, CDR1 is LNHNV and CDR2 is YYDKDF (reference sequence). The CDR3 region has the DNA TGTGCCACCAGCCCCCCGAGCGGGAGGGATAGTGAGCAGTTCTTC. Translating gives CATSPPSGRDSEQFF.

This clone was seen a handful of times. The chain couples TRBV27 to TRBJ2-7, with 8 positions matching TRBD2. The CDR3 contains 17 residues. After removal of 0 bases from V and 3 bases from J, the junction contained 10 bases not matched to a gene. Germline values: CDR1 MNHEY, CDR2 SMNVEV (reference sequence). The CDR3: CASSLSAGGSQSYEQYF. The CDR3 coding sequence is TGTGCCAGCAGTTTATCGGCGGGGGGAAGCCAGAGCTACGAGCAGTACTTC.

This clone was observed a single time. The rearrangement joins TRBV5-1 to TRBJ2-7, with D possibly being TRBD1 (5 bases). Deletions cut 7 bases from V and 3 bases from J, with 11 bases between. Germline V gene lookup returns CDR1 SGHRS and CDR2 YFSETQ. The CDR3 consists of 12 residues. In DNA form, the CDR3 reads TGCGCCAGCGGTCCAGGGAACTACGAGCAGTACTTC. The encoded protein is CASGPGNYEQYF.